A single sample gave rise to the 10 T cell receptor beta chains below, sequenced in a study of T cells in Graves' hyperthyroidism and ophthalmopathy. It was RNA transcripts that yielded the amplified TCR beta CDR3 regions. First-round RT-PCR targeting the TCR CDR3 was performed with the HTBI primer set. TCRdb used MiXCR to reprocess the multiplex PCR reads, holding one entry per CDR3 protein. The profile covers hundreds of thousands of distinct CDR3 sequences, with approximately 13% appearing a single time and around 9.2% taken by the ten largest. Sequences were obtained from blood. These TCRs come from a woman between 18 and 30 years old with Graves' hyperthyroidism.

This clonotype came up many times. The rearrangement uses TRBV7-2 and TRBJ2-3; a possible D gene is TRBD2 (6 bases). This CDR3 region has 14 residues. With 1 base removed from V and 2 bases from J, the gap between germline ends came to 7 bases. Germline values: CDR1 SGHTA, CDR2 FQGNSA. The CDR3 loop reads CASSLGRVTDTQYF. Here the CDR3 DNA reads TGTGCCAGCAGCTTAGGGAGGGTCACAGATACGCAGTATTTT.

This clonotype was seen at least ten times. V gene TRBV30 combines with J gene TRBJ2-7, with 8 bases identical to TRBD2. The CDR3 is made up of 14 amino acids. Germline loops: CDR1 GTSNPN, CDR2 SVGIG (reference sequence). V gave up 2 bases and J gave up 0 bases; unmatched junction bases: 3. The CDR3 protein is CAWSYSGTSYEQYF. The CDR3 DNA is TGTGCCTGGAGTTATAGCGGGACCTCCTACGAGCAGTACTTC.

This clonotype was detected ten times or more. For the CDR3, the DNA is TGTGCCAGCAGCTTAGTCTCTAGCGGGGGGATTACGCAGTATTTT. It encodes CASSLVSSGGITQYF. The rearrangement links TRBV7-2 to TRBJ2-3, with 11 positions matching TRBD2. This CDR3 is built from 15 residues. Germline lookup yields CDR1 SGHTA and CDR2 FQGNSA. V gave up 1 base and J gave up 8 bases; unmatched junction bases: 5.

The table lists this clonotype with many counts. The CDR3 region is CASSLRASGKNEQFF. The CDR3 region has the DNA TGTGCCAGCAGTTTAAGGGCTAGCGGAAAGAATGAGCAGTTCTTC. This sequence joins TRBV27 and TRBJ2-1, with 7 positions matching TRBD2. The CDR3 spans 15 residues. The germline CDR1 and CDR2 sequences are MNHEY and SMNVEV (reference sequence). Germline trimming cut 2 bases from V and 7 bases from J; bases unmatched to any gene: 8.

This clonotype was recorded at least ten times. The genes are TRBV12-3 or TRBV12-4 and TRBJ2-7; 9 positions match TRBD1. With 6 bases clipped from V and 4 bases from J, the junction kept 7 bases outside the gene matches. CDR3 length: 14 residues. The CDR3: CASRPGQGGYEQYF. The CDR3 DNA sequence: TGTGCCAGCAGGCCGGGACAGGGTGGATACGAGCAGTACTTC.

This clonotype has ten or more counts. The J gene is TRBJ2-3, the V gene TRBV5-1; 12 bases match TRBD2. Germline CDR1 is SGHRS and CDR2 is YFSETQ. The J segment lost 1 base and the V segment lost 1 base, leaving 1 base of the junction unmatched. The CDR3 totals 16 residues. In nucleotides, the CDR3 is TGCGCCAGCAGCTTGTGGACTAGCGGGGGCACAGATACGCAGTATTTT. Encoded protein: CASSLWTSGGTDTQYF.

This clonotype has at least ten counts. V usage is TRBV6-2 or TRBV6-3 and J usage is TRBJ2-3; D ambiguous. The germline gives CDR1 MNHEY, CDR2 SVGEGT. The V end was cut by 5 bases, the J end by 3 bases, with 12 bases between. The CDR3 is 14 amino acids. The CDR3: CASSLLALTDTQYF. The CDR3 nucleotides are TGTGCCAGCAGTCTCCTCGCCCTGACAGATACGCAGTATTTT.

The table lists this clonotype with many counts. V and J are TRBV29-1 and TRBJ2-3; the match to TRBD2 covers 7 bases. V dropped 7 bases and J dropped 4; count of bases not matched to a gene: 2. Germline CDR1 and CDR2: SQVTM and ANQGSEA. The CDR3 length is 11 residues. CDR3 sequence (DNA): TGCAGCGGCGGGAGAGCAGATACGCAGTATTTT. Protein product: CSGGRADTQYF.

This clonotype was seen more than once but under ten times. This rearrangement joins TRBV20-1 to TRBJ1-5; 7 bases match TRBD1. Trimming took 2 bases from V and 5 from J; bases not matched to a gene: 9. The CDR3 consists of 15 residues. Germline loops: CDR1 DFQATT, CDR2 SNEGSKA (reference sequence). Here the CDR3 DNA reads TGCAGTGCTAGAACGACAGGGAGCCTAGATCAGCCCCAGCATTTT. Its translation is CSARTTGSLDQPQHF.

In this sample, this clonotype turned up many times. The gene calls are TRBV5-1 and TRBJ2-1, with 7 bases lining up with TRBD2. The trim removed 0 bases at V and 9 bases at J, leaving 6 bases unmatched. The germline V gene has CDR1 SGHRS and CDR2 YFSETQ. This CDR3 has 14 amino acids. This chain's CDR3 is CASSLEGGGGEQFF. DNA for the CDR3: TGCGCCAGCAGCTTGGAAGGCGGGGGAGGTGAGCAGTTCTTC.